Below, 18 T cell receptor beta chains from the same sample are listed, as sequenced in a study of response to subunit inactivated influenza vaccine. TCRdb processed the RT-PCR reads anew with MiXCR; each CDR3 protein has one entry. In the table there are 550,000 to 800,000 distinct CDR3 sequences, around 13% of which are singletons. The material sequenced was PBMCs from blood, taken 14 to 15 days before vaccination. Receptors were obtained from a man aged 45-65 years who received an inactivated influenza vaccine.

The chain employs TRBV5-1 and TRBJ2-2, with D hard to call. The CDR3 runs 15 residues. Germline assignment: CDR1 SGHRS and CDR2 YFSETQ. V gave up 0 bases and J gave up 4 bases, with 10 bases separating them. CDR3 amino acids: CASSLVYLGTGELFF. The CDR3 DNA reads TGCGCCAGCAGCTTGGTTTATTTGGGCACCGGGGAGCTGTTTTTT.

This clonotype appeared a few times. This chain connects TRBV20-1 to TRBJ2-1; no reliable D call. Germline V gene lookup returns CDR1 DFQATT and CDR2 SNEGSKA (reference sequence). The V end lost 0 bases, the J end lost 3 bases, and 6 bases lay between the germline ends. The CDR3 covers 13 residues. The CDR3 nucleotides are TGCAGTGCTAGAGACGGAATCTACAATGAGCAGTTCTTC. This translates into CSARDGIYNEQFF.

CDR3: CSATAFSGSGEKLFF. CDR3 DNA: TGCAGTGCTACAGCGTTTTCCGGGTCTGGGGAAAAACTGTTTTTT. The chain is built from TRBV20-1 and TRBJ1-4; D gene uncertain. CDR1 is DFQATT and CDR2 is SNEGSKA in the germline V gene (reference sequence). The CDR3 is 15 residues long. Trimming took 4 bases from V and 8 from J, leaving 20 bases between them.

The table lists this clonotype with a few counts. The chain recombines TRBV12-3 or TRBV12-4 with TRBJ2-3; D is possibly TRBD1 (6 bases). The CDR3 sequence is 14 residues long. Trimming cost V 1 base and J 7 bases, with 12 bases left between them. CDR3 region: CASSLGNREHTQYF. CDR3 in DNA: TGTGCCAGCAGTTTAGGCAACAGGGAACATACGCAGTATTTT.

In its sample, this clonotype was seen many times. The chain joins TRBV9 to TRBJ2-5; D not certain. Germline V lookup: CDR1 SGDLS, CDR2 YYNGEE. CDR3 length: 13 amino acids. Trimming shortened V by 0 bases and J by 0 bases, and 3 bases separated the two germline ends. The CDR3 here is CASSVGHQETQYF. CDR3 coding DNA: TGTGCCAGCAGCGTAGGACACCAAGAGACCCAGTACTTC.

This clonotype was found a few times. J is TRBJ2-1 and V is TRBV4-2; 7 bases align to TRBD2. Germline CDR1 and CDR2: LGHNA and YNFKEQ. The V segment lost 0 bases and the J segment 5 bases; nucleotides outside the gene matches: 4. This CDR3 is built from 15 residues. The CDR3 sequence: CASSQDPLADNEQFF. The CDR3 coding sequence is TGTGCCAGCAGCCAAGACCCCCTAGCGGACAATGAGCAGTTCTTC.

The genes are TRBV6-6 and TRBJ2-5; D is unresolved. This CDR3 contains 12 residues. Germline CDR1 MNHNY, CDR2 SVGAGI (reference sequence). Trimming pared 2 bases from V and 2 bases from J, leaving 3 bases between. This CDR3 reads CASSYRQETQYF. The CDR3, as DNA: TGTGCCAGCAGTTACAGACAAGAGACCCAGTACTTC.

This clonotype occurred a few times. The chain employs TRBV4-3 and TRBJ2-1; a possible D gene is TRBD2 (6 bases). The germline V gene has CDR1 LGHNA and CDR2 YSLEER. The CDR3 is made up of 16 amino acids. With 0 bases removed from V and 6 bases from J, the gap between germline ends came to 15 bases. This chain's CDR3 is CASSQEEGDSLNEQFF. CDR3 nucleotides: TGCGCCAGCAGCCAAGAGGAAGGGGACTCTCTCAATGAGCAGTTCTTC.

In DNA form, the CDR3 reads TGTGCCAGCAGTTCCGGAATTTATAGCAATCAGCCCCAGCATTTT. It codes for CASSSGIYSNQPQHF. This chain joins TRBV6-5 and TRBJ1-5; D not certain. The CDR3 spans 15 residues. Germline CDR1 MNHEY, CDR2 SVGAGI. Trimming left V 4 bases short and J 0 bases short, with 10 bases between.

Only a few counts were recorded for this clonotype. This chain links TRBV18 with TRBJ2-2; D is unresolved. Trimming removed 4 bases from V and 0 bases from J, with 12 bases in between. The CDR3 loop spans 16 amino acids. Germline V gives CDR1 KGHSH, CDR2 LQKENI. The CDR3 region is CASSLSSQPNTGELFF. Written as DNA, the CDR3 is TGTGCCAGCTCACTATCCTCGCAACCGAACACCGGGGAGCTGTTTTTT.

This clonotype was picked up a small number of times. This chain uses TRBV10-2 with TRBJ2-1, with D perhaps matching TRBD1 or TRBD2 (5 bases each). Germline V gene data show CDR1 as WSHSY and CDR2 as SAAADI. The CDR3 runs 14 residues. The V and J ends lost 7 bases and 6 bases respectively, with 16 bases between them. The CDR3 reads CASNPGRSLNEQFF. The CDR3 coding sequence is TGCGCCAGCAACCCGGGACGGAGCCTCAATGAGCAGTTCTTC.

This clonotype was recorded a few times. V is TRBV4-2 and J is TRBJ1-1; D is unclear. The CDR3 has 14 amino acids. CDR1 is LGHNA, CDR2 YNFKEQ, per germline. V was trimmed by 0 bases and J by 5 bases, leaving 10 bases between them. CDR3 amino acids: CASSQDREGTEAFF. Written as DNA, the CDR3 is TGTGCCAGCAGCCAAGATCGAGAAGGAACTGAAGCTTTCTTT.

The chain uses TRBV27 and TRBJ2-1, with a tentative D call TRBD1 (6 bases). Germline lookup yields CDR1 MNHEY and CDR2 SMNVEV (reference sequence). Trimming shortened V by 5 bases and J by 0 bases, and 14 bases separated the two germline ends. The CDR3 contains 16 residues. The CDR3 nucleotides are TGTGCCAGCAGTCAAATGGGGACATTCTCCTACAATGAGCAGTTCTTC. Its protein product is CASSQMGTFSYNEQFF.

V and J are TRBV3-1 and TRBJ2-1, with 11 bases fitting TRBD2. This CDR3 spans 15 amino acids. Germline-derived CDR1 and CDR2 are LGHDT and YNNKEL (reference sequence). V dropped 6 bases and J dropped 8; count of bases not matched to a gene: 9. CDR3 sequence reads: CASSRVAGGLDEQFF. CDR3 sequence (DNA): TGTGCCAGCAGTCGGGTAGCGGGGGGGCTGGATGAGCAGTTCTTC.

Here the CDR3 DNA reads TGTGCCAGCAGCGTAACTAGCGGGAGAACAGATACGCAGTATTTT. This gives the protein CASSVTSGRTDTQYF. The chain combines TRBV9 with TRBJ2-3; 11 bases are a match to TRBD2. Germline V lookup: CDR1 SGDLS, CDR2 YYNGEE. The V gene end was trimmed by 1 base and the J gene end by 3 bases; junction bases not matched to a gene: 1. The length of the CDR3 is 15 residues. Supplemented by reference TRBV9 and TRBJ2-3, the full variable domain reads DSGVTQTPKHLITATGQRVTLRCSPRSGDLSVYWYQQSLDQGLQFLIQYYNGEERAKGNILERFSAQQFPDLHSELNLSSLELGDSALYFCASSVTSGRTDTQYFGPGTRLTVL.

Only a few counts were recorded for this clonotype. V gene TRBV5-4 combines with J gene TRBJ2-1; 9 bases fit TRBD1. The CDR3 totals 20 residues. V lost 2 bases and J lost 0; bases outside the gene matches: 15. From germline, CDR1 is SGHNT and CDR2 YYREEE (reference sequence). CDR3: CASSFPPGQGPSDSYNEQFF. As DNA, the CDR3 is TGTGCCAGCAGCTTTCCCCCGGGACAGGGACCTTCTGACTCCTACAATGAGCAGTTCTTC.

The chain uses TRBV12-3 or TRBV12-4 and TRBJ2-1, with 7 bases lining up with TRBD2. V was pared by 7 bases and J by 9 bases, with 15 bases of the junction left unmatched. This CDR3 is built from 15 residues. DNA of the CDR3: TGTGCCAGCACCTTACTGGGGGGGAGGGCCAGTGAGCAGTTCTTC. Translated, it gives CASTLLGGRASEQFF.

The sample holds a few counts of this clonotype. The gene calls are TRBV5-1 and TRBJ2-7; no firm D call. CDR1 and CDR2 (germline): SGHRS, YFSETQ. The V and J ends lost 0 bases and 3 bases respectively, with 10 bases between them. The CDR3 runs 14 residues. The CDR3 nucleotides are TGCGCCAGCAGCTTGGCCAACGGTATCTACGAGCAGTACTTC. The encoded protein is CASSLANGIYEQYF.